The next 16 T cell receptor beta chains were all read from a single sample in a study of cytomegalovirus exposure and HLA in healthy donors. It was with 60 Vbeta and 13 Jbeta primers that the PCR ran. Assay: immunoSEQ multiplex PCR; the TCRdb copy retains only in-frame clones and omits some. The sample records about 100,000 clones, 84% being singletons. Sample: PBMCs. All receptors derive from a young woman in good health and CMV-seronegative.

The chain combines TRBV5-4 with TRBJ2-5, with 9 bases fitting TRBD2. J was trimmed by 2 bases and V by 2 bases; bases with no gene match: 1. The germline V gene encodes CDR1 SGHNT and CDR2 YYREEE (reference sequence). The CDR3 has 14 residues. Here the CDR3 DNA reads TGTGCCAGCAGCTTAGCGGGGGGACAAGAGACCCAGTACTTC. Translating gives CASSLAGGQETQYF.

CDR3: CASSSGQGAREKLFF. Written as DNA, the CDR3 is TGTGCCAGCAGCTCAGGACAGGGGGCAAGAGAAAAACTGTTTTTT. The V gene is TRBV7-9, the J gene TRBJ1-4; 11 nucleotides match TRBD1. This CDR3 comprises 15 residues. Germline lookup yields CDR1 SEHNR and CDR2 FQNEAQ (reference sequence). V trimming: 4 bases; J trimming: 8 bases; junction bases outside the gene matches: 6.

The chain carries TRBV7-2 and TRBJ1-5; D gene unclear. Germline V gene lookup returns CDR1 SGHTA and CDR2 FQGNSA. The CDR3 covers 13 residues. The V end lost 8 bases, the J end lost 0 bases, and 8 bases lay between the germline ends. CDR3 nucleotides: TGTGCCAGCGGAGGAGATAGCAATCAGCCCCAGCATTTT. This sequence encodes CASGGDSNQPQHF. Supplemented by reference TRBV7-2 and TRBJ1-5, the full variable domain reads GAGVSQSPSNKVTEKGKDVELRCDPISGHTALYWYRQSLGQGLEFLIYFQGNSAPDKSGLPSDRFSAERTGGSVSTLTIQRTQQEDSAVYLCASGGDSNQPQHFGDGTRLSIL.

The chain joins TRBV6-4 to TRBJ2-1; 11 nucleotides match TRBD2. Germline V lookup: CDR1 MRHNA, CDR2 SNTAGT. The V gene end was trimmed by 3 bases and the J gene end by 7 bases; junction bases not matched to a gene: 5. The CDR3 consists of 15 residues. CDR3 region: CASSEIAGGQNEQFF. The CDR3 DNA sequence: TGTGCCAGCAGTGAAATAGCGGGAGGGCAGAATGAGCAGTTCTTC.

In this sample, this clone turned up a few times. The V gene is TRBV7-3, the J gene TRBJ2-3; 8 bases fit TRBD2. CDR1 is SGHTA and CDR2 is FQGTGA in the germline V gene. V lost 5 bases and J lost 13; bases outside the gene matches: 20. The CDR3 is 16 residues long. The CDR3: CASSVSGGPFSGLKYF. CDR3 in DNA: TGTGCCAGCAGCGTAAGCGGGGGCCCCTTCTCTGGGCTAAAGTATTTT.

The chain links TRBV28 to TRBJ2-7; TRBD1 matches at 10 bases. The CDR3 length is 15 residues. Germline V gives CDR1 MDHEN, CDR2 SYDVKM. V shed 5 bases, J shed 5 bases, and the junction held 9 bases outside the gene matches. Written as DNA, the CDR3 is TGTGCCAGCAGTCAGACCGGGACAGGGGTTCACGAGCAGTACTTC. Protein sequence: CASSQTGTGVHEQYF.

This rearrangement joins TRBV28 to TRBJ2-2, with TRBD1 matching 7 bases. The CDR3 consists of 16 residues. Unmatched junction bases numbered 9, after V lost 2 bases and J lost 6 bases. CDR1 and CDR2 from the germline V gene are MDHEN and SYDVKM. This chain's CDR3 is CASSLKGALESGELFF. The CDR3, as DNA: TGTGCCAGCAGTTTAAAGGGGGCGCTGGAGTCCGGGGAGCTGTTTTTT. Complete variable domain (other parts from reference TRBV28 and TRBJ2-2): DVKVTQSSRYLVKRTGEKVFLECVQDMDHENMFWYRQDPGLGLRLIYFSYDVKMKEKGDIPEGYSVSREKKERFSLILESASTNQTSMYLCASSLKGALESGELFFGEGSRLTVL.

In nucleotides, the CDR3 is TGTGCCAGCAGCTTGGTTGTGAGCTCCTACAATGAGCAGTTCTTC. Translated, it gives CASSLVVSSYNEQFF. The chain has TRBV5-5 and TRBJ2-1; D is ambiguous. Germline CDR1 reads SGHKS; CDR2 reads YYEKEE (reference sequence). This CDR3 region has 15 residues. The V gene lost 0 bases and the J gene lost 0 bases, with 7 bases spanning the gap.

This clone came up once. This chain connects TRBV4-1 to TRBJ2-7; D gene uncertain. This CDR3 has 15 residues. The germline V and J ends were trimmed by 1 base and 2 bases, with 12 bases remaining between them. From germline, CDR1 is MGHRA and CDR2 YSYEKL. The CDR3 is CASSQVPGSPYEQYF. Here the CDR3 DNA reads TGCGCCAGCAGCCAAGTGCCAGGATCCCCCTACGAGCAGTACTTC.

This chain links TRBV13 with TRBJ2-1; 12 bases are shared with TRBD2. The CDR3 contains 17 residues. Unmatched junction bases numbered 9, after V lost 5 bases and J lost 4 bases. The germline gives CDR1 PRHDT, CDR2 FYEKMQ (reference sequence). For the CDR3, the DNA is TGTGCCAGCAGCCCCCCCACGGGACTAGCGGGTTACAATGAGCAGTTCTTC. This sequence encodes CASSPPTGLAGYNEQFF.

The CDR3 sequence is CASIYAGTNEKLFF. For the CDR3, the DNA is TGTGCCAGCATTTATGCAGGGACTAATGAAAAACTGTTTTTT. The chain is built from TRBV28 and TRBJ1-4; D may be TRBD1 (5 bases). Germline-derived CDR1 and CDR2 are MDHEN and SYDVKM. Trimming removed 7 bases from V and 2 bases from J, with 11 bases in between. The CDR3 contains 14 residues.

The CDR3 sequence: CASTPRGVGAGELFF. The CDR3 DNA reads as TGTGCCAGCACCCCACGGGGTGTTGGAGCCGGGGAGCTGTTTTTT. V is TRBV14 and J is TRBJ2-2, with D maybe TRBD2 (5 bases). With 7 bases removed from V and 6 bases from J, the gap between germline ends came to 18 bases. The CDR3 consists of 15 residues. The germline gives CDR1 SGHDN, CDR2 FVKESK.

The chain combines TRBV18 with TRBJ1-1; 12 bases fit TRBD1. The CDR3 totals 13 residues. V gave up 3 bases and J gave up 11 bases; unmatched junction bases: 4. Germline CDR1 KGHSH, CDR2 LQKENI. Here the CDR3 DNA reads TGTGCCAGCTCACCGGGACAGGGGGCGCGGGCTTTCTTT. It specifies CASSPGQGARAFF.

The chain combines TRBV5-5 with TRBJ2-5, with TRBD2 as a possible D gene (5 bases). Germline CDR1 reads SGHKS; CDR2 reads YYEKEE (reference sequence). The CDR3 runs to 15 residues. Trimming pared 6 bases from V and 5 bases from J, leaving 20 bases between. The CDR3 sequence: CASTVPGSPRETQYF. In DNA, the CDR3 is TGTGCCAGCACCGTCCCGGGAAGCCCCAGGGAGACCCAGTACTTC.

V gene TRBV28 combines with J gene TRBJ2-1; 10 positions agree with TRBD2. J gave up 6 bases and V 4 bases, and 9 bases lay outside the gene matches. CDR3 length equals 16 residues. The germline V gene encodes CDR1 MDHEN and CDR2 SYDVKM. The CDR3 DNA follows: TGTGCCAGCAGTTCCGCAGTAGCGGGAGGATTCAATGAGCAGTTCTTC. It encodes CASSSAVAGGFNEQFF.

The rearrangement joins TRBV11-2 to TRBJ2-7; D possibly corresponds to TRBD2 (5 bases). Germline V gene lookup returns CDR1 SGHAT and CDR2 FQNNGV. The CDR3 covers 17 residues. V was trimmed by 1 base and J by 3 bases, leaving 19 bases between them. The CDR3 DNA reads as TGTGCCAGCAGCTTAGTTAGTTCTAGCTTACCCTACTACGAGCAGTACTTC. It specifies CASSLVSSSLPYYEQYF.